This note documents a single TCR beta chain sequence. Within the sample, other DNA sequences also encode this same CDR3. This record comes from a study of blood T cell repertoires in COVID-19. Study details: The samples span acute and convalescent COVID-19 from the United States, Italy and Spain. Nucleic acid was either cDNA or gDNA, and it came from T cells, B-cell-depleted T cells, or PBMCs.

Original analysis: The assay estimated nucleated cells by amplifying reference gene primers. Assay: immunoSEQ multiplex PCR; the TCRdb copy retains only in-frame clones and omits some. The V and J calls and clone size are taken from that table; D and trimming were inferred from the DNA. The sample contains 120,000 or so clones, 60% to 85% of which appear only once. Germline V gives CDR1 LNHDA, CDR2 SQIVND (reference sequence). The CDR3 is 14 residues long. Germline trimming cut 5 bases from V and 1 base from J; bases unmatched to any gene: 4. The sequenced material came from peripheral blood. The receptor's source is a man aged 65 to 79 with acute or convalescent COVID-19. The chain joins TRBV19 to TRBJ2-5; 7 nucleotides align to TRBD1. CDR3: CASSLGQSQETQYF. For the CDR3, the DNA is TGTGCCAGTAGTCTGGGACAGAGCCAAGAGACCCAGTACTTC.